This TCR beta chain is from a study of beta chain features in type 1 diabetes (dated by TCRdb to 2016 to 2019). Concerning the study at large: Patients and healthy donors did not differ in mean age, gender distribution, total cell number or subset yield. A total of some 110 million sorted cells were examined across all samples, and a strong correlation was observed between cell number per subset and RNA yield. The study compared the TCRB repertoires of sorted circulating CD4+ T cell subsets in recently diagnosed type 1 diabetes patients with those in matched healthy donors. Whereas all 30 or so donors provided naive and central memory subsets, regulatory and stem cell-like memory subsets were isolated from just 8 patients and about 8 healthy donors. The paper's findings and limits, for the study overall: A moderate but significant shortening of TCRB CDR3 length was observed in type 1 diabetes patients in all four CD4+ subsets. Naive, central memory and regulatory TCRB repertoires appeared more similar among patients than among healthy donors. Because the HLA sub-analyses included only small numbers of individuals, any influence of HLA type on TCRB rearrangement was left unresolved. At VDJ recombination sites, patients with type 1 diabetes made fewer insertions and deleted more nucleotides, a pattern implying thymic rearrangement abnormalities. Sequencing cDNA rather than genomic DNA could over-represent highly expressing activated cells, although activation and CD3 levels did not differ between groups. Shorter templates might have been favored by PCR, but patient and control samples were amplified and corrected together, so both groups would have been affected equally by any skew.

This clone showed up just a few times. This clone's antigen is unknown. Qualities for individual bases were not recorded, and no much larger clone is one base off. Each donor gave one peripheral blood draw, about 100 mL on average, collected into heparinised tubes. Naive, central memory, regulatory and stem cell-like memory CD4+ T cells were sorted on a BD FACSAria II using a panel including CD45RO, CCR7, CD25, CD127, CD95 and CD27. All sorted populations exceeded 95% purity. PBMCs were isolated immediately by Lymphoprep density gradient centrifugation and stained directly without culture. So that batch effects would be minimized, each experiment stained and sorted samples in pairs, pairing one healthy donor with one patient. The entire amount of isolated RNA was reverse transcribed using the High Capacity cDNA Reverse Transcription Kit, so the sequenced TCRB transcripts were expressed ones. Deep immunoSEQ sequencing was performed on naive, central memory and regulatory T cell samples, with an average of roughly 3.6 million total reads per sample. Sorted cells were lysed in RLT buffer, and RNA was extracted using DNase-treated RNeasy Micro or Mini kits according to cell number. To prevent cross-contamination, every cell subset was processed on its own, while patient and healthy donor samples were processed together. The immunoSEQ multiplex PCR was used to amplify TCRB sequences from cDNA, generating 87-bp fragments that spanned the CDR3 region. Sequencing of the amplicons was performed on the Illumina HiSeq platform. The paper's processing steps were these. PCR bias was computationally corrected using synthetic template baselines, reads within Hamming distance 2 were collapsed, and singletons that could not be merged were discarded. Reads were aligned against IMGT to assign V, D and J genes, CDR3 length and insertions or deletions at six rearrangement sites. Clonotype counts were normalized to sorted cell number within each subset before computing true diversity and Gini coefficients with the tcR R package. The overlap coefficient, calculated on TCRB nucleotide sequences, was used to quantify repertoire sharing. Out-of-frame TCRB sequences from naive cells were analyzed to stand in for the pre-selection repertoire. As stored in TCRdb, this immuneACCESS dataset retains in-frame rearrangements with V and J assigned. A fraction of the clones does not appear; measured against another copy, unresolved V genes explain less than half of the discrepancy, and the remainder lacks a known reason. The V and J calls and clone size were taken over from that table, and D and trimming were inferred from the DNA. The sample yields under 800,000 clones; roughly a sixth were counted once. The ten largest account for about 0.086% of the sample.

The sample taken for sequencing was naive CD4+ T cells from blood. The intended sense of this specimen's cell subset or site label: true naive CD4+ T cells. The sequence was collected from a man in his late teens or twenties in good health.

Here the CDR3 is given as CAISESSSRRNSPLHF. The base sequence is TGTGCCATCAGTGAGTCGTCCAGTCGGCGCAATTCACCCCTCCACTTT. The V gene is TRBV10-3 and the J gene is TRBJ1-6; the D gene cannot be resolved reliably. Including cysteine and phenylalanine, the CDR3 has 16 amino acids. Kept here is only the CDR3 DNA, which spans 48 bases and is read in frame from base 1. Via the germline V gene, CDR1 is ENHRY and CDR2 SYGVKD. Deletion took 0 bases off V and 7 bases off J, with a span of 13 bases between the germline ends.